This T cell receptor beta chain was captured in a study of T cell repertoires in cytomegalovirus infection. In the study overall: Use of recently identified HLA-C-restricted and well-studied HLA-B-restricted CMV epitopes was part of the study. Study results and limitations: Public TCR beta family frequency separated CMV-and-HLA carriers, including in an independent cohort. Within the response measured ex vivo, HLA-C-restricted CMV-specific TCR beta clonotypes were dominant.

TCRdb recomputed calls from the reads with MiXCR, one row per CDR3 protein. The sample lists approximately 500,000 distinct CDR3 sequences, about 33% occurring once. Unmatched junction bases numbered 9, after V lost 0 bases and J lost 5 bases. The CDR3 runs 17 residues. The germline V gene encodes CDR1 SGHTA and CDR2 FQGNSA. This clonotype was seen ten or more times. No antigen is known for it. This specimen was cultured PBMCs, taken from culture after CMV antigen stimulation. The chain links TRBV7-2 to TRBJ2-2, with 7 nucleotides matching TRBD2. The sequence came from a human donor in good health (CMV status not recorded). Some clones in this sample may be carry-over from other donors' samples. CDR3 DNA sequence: TGTGCCAGCAGCTTAGCGTCGGGGGGAGGAGCAACCGGGGAGCTGTTTTTT. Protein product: CASSLASGGGATGELFF.